This T cell receptor (beta chain) was obtained from a study of T cell changes during pregnancy in multiple sclerosis (dated by TCRdb to between 2017 and 2020). Background on the whole study: The study looked at changes in the T cell repertoire across pregnancy in women with multiple sclerosis.

Receptor amplification or capture employed the immunoSEQ multiplex PCR assay. Here the immuneACCESS table is served through TCRdb, limited to in-frame sequences with V and J called. Missing clones are a known gap in these copies; in checked studies unresolved V genes cover under half, and the rest lacks a known reason. Present in this sample are about 49,000 clones, 90% of which were seen just once. About 5.1% of the sample rests with the top ten. The germline V gene (reference sequence) provides CDR1 GTSNPN and CDR2 SVGIG. From the cysteine up to the phenylalanine, the CDR3 has a length of 12 residues. CDR3 DNA only is kept here, 36 bases in frame from base 1. For this clone: Its binding antigen is unknown. No base qualities exist here, and no much larger clone lies one base off it.

The chain links TRBV30 with TRBJ2-3; 8 middle bases align to TRBD1. The source is a female donor in good health, enrolled as a control in a pregnancy study. The starting material was peripheral blood, obtained after pregnancy. For the CDR3, the sequence is CAGTGYTDTQYF. The DNA sequence follows: TGTGCTGGGACAGGTTACACAGATACGCAGTATTTT.